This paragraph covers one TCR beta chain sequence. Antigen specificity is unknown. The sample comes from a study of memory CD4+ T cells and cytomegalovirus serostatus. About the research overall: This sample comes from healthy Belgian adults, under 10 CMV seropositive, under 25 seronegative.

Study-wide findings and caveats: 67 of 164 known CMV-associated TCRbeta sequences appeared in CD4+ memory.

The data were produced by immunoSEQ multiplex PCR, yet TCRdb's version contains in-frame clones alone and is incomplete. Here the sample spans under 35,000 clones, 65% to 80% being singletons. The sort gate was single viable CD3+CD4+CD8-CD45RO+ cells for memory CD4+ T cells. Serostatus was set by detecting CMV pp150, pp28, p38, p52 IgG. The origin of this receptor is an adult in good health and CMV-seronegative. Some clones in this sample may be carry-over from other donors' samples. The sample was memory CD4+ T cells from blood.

CDR3 residues: CASSLAHSGANVLTF. CDR3 DNA sequence: TGTGCCAGCAGCTTGGCACACTCTGGGGCCAACGTCCTGACTTTC. The chain recombines TRBV7-2 with TRBJ2-6; D remains ambiguous. The CDR3 sequence is 15 residues long. V dropped 3 bases and J dropped 0 bases, with 6 bases sitting between them. Germline-derived CDR1 and CDR2 are SGHTA and FQGNSA.